The clone carrying this T cell receptor beta chain was observed a few times. The antigen is not known. V was pared by 0 bases and J by 7 bases, with 19 bases between. Looked up from germline, CDR1 is SGHVS and CDR2 is FNYEAQ. This CDR3 has 17 amino acids. TCRdb itself ran the reads through MiXCR, one entry per CDR3 protein. Among just under 65,000 distinct CDR3 sequences listed, just under 50% were seen once. The data originate from a study of type 1 regulatory T cells. Study background: This in vitro CD4 product, T-allo10, is enriched for Tr1 cells and alloantigen-specific.

Study results and caveats: Type 1 regulatory T cells had a more restricted TCR repertoire than non-type 1 regulatory T cells.

Sequencing input: cultured non-Tr1 T cells, either the whole culture or a sorted T cell fraction (not recorded which). The receptor was derived from a human donor in good health. V and J are TRBV7-6 and TRBJ2-1, with TRBD1 as a possible D gene (6 bases). CDR3 sequence: CASSLAIGGVRMNEQFF. The CDR3, as DNA: TGTGCCAGCAGCTTAGCGATAGGGGGTGTACGAATGAATGAGCAGTTCTTC. The complete variable domain, with remaining parts taken from reference TRBV7-6 and TRBJ2-1, reads GAGVSQSPRYKVTKRGQDVALRCDPISGHVSLYWYRQALGQGPEFLTYFNYEAQQDKSGLPNDRFSAERPEGSISTLTIQRTEQRDSAMYRCASSLAIGGVRMNEQFFGPGTRLTVL.